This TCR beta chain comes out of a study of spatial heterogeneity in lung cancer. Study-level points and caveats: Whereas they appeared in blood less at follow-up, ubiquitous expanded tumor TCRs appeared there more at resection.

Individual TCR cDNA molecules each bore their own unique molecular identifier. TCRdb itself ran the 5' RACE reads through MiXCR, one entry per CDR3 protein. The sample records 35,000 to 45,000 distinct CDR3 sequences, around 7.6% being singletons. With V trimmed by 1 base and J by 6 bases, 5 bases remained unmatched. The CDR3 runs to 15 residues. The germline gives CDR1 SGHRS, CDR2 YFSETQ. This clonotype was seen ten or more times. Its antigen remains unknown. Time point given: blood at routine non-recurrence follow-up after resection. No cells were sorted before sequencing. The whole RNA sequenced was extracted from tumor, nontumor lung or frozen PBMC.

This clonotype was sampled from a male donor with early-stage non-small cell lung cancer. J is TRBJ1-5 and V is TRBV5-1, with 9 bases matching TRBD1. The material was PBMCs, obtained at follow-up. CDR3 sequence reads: CASSLTGGAGQPQHF. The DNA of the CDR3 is TGCGCCAGCAGCTTGACAGGGGGCGCCGGTCAGCCCCAGCATTTT.